This T cell receptor (beta chain) emerged from a study of beta chain features in type 1 diabetes. General study points: Shortening of TCRB CDR3s, moderate but significant, appeared in all four CD4+ subsets of Type 1 diabetes patients. PCR, the amplification step, might favor shorter templates, equally in patients and controls.

Germline loops: CDR1 SGHAT, CDR2 FQNNGV. Trimming cost V 4 bases and J 7 bases, with 13 bases left between them. This CDR3 is 13 amino acids long. The table lists this clone with a few counts. Its antigen remains unidentified. The authors reverse transcribed all of the isolated RNA, so sequencing captured expressed TCRB transcripts. Repertoires were generated with immunoSEQ multiplex PCR, while TCRdb's copy carries only in-frame clones and drops some. This table holds approximately 52,000 clones, about 60% found once. This sequence originates from a woman aged 25 to 39 with type 1 diabetes. The V gene is TRBV11-2, the J gene TRBJ2-5, with a tentative D call TRBD2 (6 bases). The sequenced material came from stem cell memory CD4+ T cells from blood. The CDR3 region has the DNA TGTGCCAGCAGCTCAGGACTGGGGGGGACCCAGTACTTC. Translated: CASSSGLGGTQYF.